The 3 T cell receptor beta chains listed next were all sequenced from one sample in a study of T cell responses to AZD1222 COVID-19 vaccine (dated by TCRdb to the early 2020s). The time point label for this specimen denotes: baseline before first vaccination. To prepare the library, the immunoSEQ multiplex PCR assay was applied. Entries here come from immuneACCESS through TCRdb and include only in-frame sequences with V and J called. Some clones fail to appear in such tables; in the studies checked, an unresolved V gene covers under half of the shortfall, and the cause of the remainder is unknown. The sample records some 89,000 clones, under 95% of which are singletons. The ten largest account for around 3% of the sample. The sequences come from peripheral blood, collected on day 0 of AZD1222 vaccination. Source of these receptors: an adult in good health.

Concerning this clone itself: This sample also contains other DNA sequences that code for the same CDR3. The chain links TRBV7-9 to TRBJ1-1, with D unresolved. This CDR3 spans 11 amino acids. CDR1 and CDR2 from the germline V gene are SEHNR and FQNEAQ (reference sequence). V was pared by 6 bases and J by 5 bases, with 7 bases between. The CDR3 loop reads CASSGRTEAFF. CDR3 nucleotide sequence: TGTGCCAGCAGTGGTCGAACTGAAGCTTTCTTT.

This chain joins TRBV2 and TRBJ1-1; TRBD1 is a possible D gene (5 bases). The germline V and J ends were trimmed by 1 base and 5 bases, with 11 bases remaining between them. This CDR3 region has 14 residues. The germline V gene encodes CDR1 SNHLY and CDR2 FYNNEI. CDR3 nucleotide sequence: TGTGCCAGCAGTGAAGGCAGGGTGTCAACTGAAGCTTTCTTT. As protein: CASSEGRVSTEAFF. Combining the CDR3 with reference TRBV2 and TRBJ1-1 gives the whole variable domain EPEVTQTPSHQVTQMGQEVILRCVPISNHLYFYWYRQILGQKVEFLVSFYNNEISEKSEIFDDQFSVERPDGSNFTLKIRSTKLEDSAMYFCASSEGRVSTEAFFGQGTRLTVV.

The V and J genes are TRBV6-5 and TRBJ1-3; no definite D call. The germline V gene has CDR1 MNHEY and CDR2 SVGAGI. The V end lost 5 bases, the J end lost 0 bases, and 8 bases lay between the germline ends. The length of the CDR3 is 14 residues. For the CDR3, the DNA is TGTGCCAGCAGTAACGTGATCTCTGGAAACACCATATATTTT. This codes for CASSNVISGNTIYF.